Each of the 30 T cell receptor beta chains below was sequenced from the same sample in a study of cytomegalovirus exposure and HLA in healthy donors. Use of 60 Vbeta and 13 Jbeta primers characterized the PCR. The protocol was immunoSEQ multiplex PCR, while the TCRdb copy is restricted to in-frame clones and leaves out a portion. The sample consists of about 180,000 clones, around 81% of them appearing once. The sample consisted of PBMCs. The receptors stem from a man aged 40-49 years in good health and CMV-seronegative.

This chain uses TRBV19 with TRBJ1-2; 10 positions agree with TRBD1. The V gene end was trimmed by 6 bases and the J gene end by 7 bases; junction bases not matched to a gene: 8. The CDR3 contains 14 residues. The germline V gene has CDR1 LNHDA and CDR2 SQIVND (reference sequence). In DNA form, the CDR3 reads TGTGCCAGTAGACCGGGACAGGGGCTTTTTGGCTACACCTTC. It is translated as CASRPGQGLFGYTF.

The chain is built from TRBV5-1 and TRBJ1-2, with D perhaps matching TRBD1 (6 bases). Germline V gives CDR1 SGHRS, CDR2 YFSETQ. Trimming removed 3 bases at V and 4 bases at J, with 13 bases between. The CDR3 has 14 amino acids. The CDR3 DNA is TGCGCCAGCAGCTCTGGGCGACAGGCCTATGGCTACACCTTC. Its protein is CASSSGRQAYGYTF. The variable domain in full, with the rest retrieved from reference TRBV5-1 and TRBJ1-2, is KAGVTQTPRYLIKTRGQQVTLSCSPISGHRSVSWYQQTPGQGLQFLFEYFSETQRNKGNFPGRFSGRQFSNSRSEMNVSTLELGDSALYLCASSSGRQAYGYTFGSGTRLTVV.

This rearrangement joins TRBV7-2 to TRBJ2-7, with TRBD2 matching 16 bases. The V and J ends lost 5 bases and 5 bases, in that order; junction bases with no gene match: 9. This CDR3 region has 17 residues. Germline CDR1 SGHTA, CDR2 FQGNSA. CDR3 residues: CASSPRGTSGGAHEQYF. For the CDR3, the DNA is TGTGCCAGCAGCCCACGAGGGACTAGCGGGGGGGCCCACGAGCAGTACTTC.

The chain joins TRBV6-5 to TRBJ2-3; 8 bases match TRBD2. The CDR3 extends over 16 amino acids. J lost 2 bases, V lost 0 bases, and 4 bases had no gene match. Germline CDR1 MNHEY, CDR2 SVGAGI. CDR3 sequence (DNA): TGTGCCAGCAGTTACTCGCGAGCGGGGGCCACAGATACGCAGTATTTT. Protein product: CASSYSRAGATDTQYF.

The genes are TRBV4-3 and TRBJ2-2, with D possibly being TRBD2 (7 bases). Germline CDR1 LGHNA, CDR2 YSLEER. This CDR3 is 16 amino acids long. V shed 1 base and J shed 2 bases, with 11 bases lying between them. The CDR3 sequence: CASSQASGTNTGELFF. The CDR3 DNA reads TGCGCCAGCAGCCAAGCCAGCGGGACAAACACCGGGGAGCTGTTTTTT.

About this clone itself: The CDR3 does not end in the conserved phenylalanine or tryptophan, so this is likely a read error. The chain links TRBV25-1 to TRBJ1-2, with a weak D call TRBD1 (6 bases). Trimming took 6 bases from V and 3 from J, leaving 11 bases between them. Per the germline V gene, CDR1 is MGHDK and CDR2 is SYGVNS. This CDR3 has 13 amino acids. Here the CDR3 reads CASRGDIDYGYTL. The CDR3 DNA reads as TGTGCCAGCAGGGGGGACATCGACTATGGCTACACCCTC.

The rearrangement joins TRBV18 to TRBJ2-1; the match to TRBD1 covers 8 bases. Germline V lookup: CDR1 KGHSH, CDR2 LQKENI. Trimming at V came to 2 bases and at J to 4 bases, leaving 1 base not matched to a gene. The CDR3 totals 14 residues. This CDR3 reads CASSPGTGYNEQFF. The CDR3 DNA reads TGTGCCAGCTCACCAGGGACAGGATACAATGAGCAGTTCTTC.

The chain carries TRBV7-9 and TRBJ1-5, with D perhaps matching TRBD1 (5 bases). CDR1 is SEHNR and CDR2 is FQNEAQ in the germline V gene (reference sequence). Trimming took 7 bases from V and 7 from J, leaving 17 bases between them. There are 14 residues in the CDR3. The DNA of the CDR3 is TGTGCCAGCACCCGCGGGGGAAGTGAACAGCCCCAGCATTTT. Its translation: CASTRGGSEQPQHF.

The CDR3 loop reads CASSLTRLAGIGEQYF. DNA of the CDR3: TGTGCCAGCAGCTTAACGAGACTAGCGGGAATAGGCGAGCAGTACTTC. The chain combines TRBV11-2 with TRBJ2-7, with 11 bases fitting TRBD2. Germline trimming cut 2 bases from V and 6 bases from J; bases unmatched to any gene: 9. Germline V gene lookup returns CDR1 SGHAT and CDR2 FQNNGV. The CDR3 has 16 amino acids.

The chain is built from TRBV7-2 and TRBJ1-2, with 8 bases identical to TRBD1. Germline-derived CDR1 and CDR2 are SGHTA and FQGNSA. V shed 6 bases and J 7 bases; nucleotides not matched to a gene: 10. CDR3 size: 14 residues. In nucleotides, the CDR3 is TGTGCCAGCAGGGTCCGGGACAGGTGGTCTGGCTACACCTTC. This codes for CASRVRDRWSGYTF.

This chain links TRBV5-1 with TRBJ2-3; 10 nucleotides match TRBD2. The trim removed 7 bases at V and 2 bases at J, leaving 7 bases unmatched. This CDR3 is built from 15 residues. Germline-derived CDR1 and CDR2 are SGHRS and YFSETQ. The CDR3 spells CASDFSGRHTDTQYF. DNA of the CDR3: TGCGCCAGCGATTTTAGCGGGAGGCACACAGATACGCAGTATTTT. The whole variable domain, filled in from reference TRBV5-1 and TRBJ2-3, reads KAGVTQTPRYLIKTRGQQVTLSCSPISGHRSVSWYQQTPGQGLQFLFEYFSETQRNKGNFPGRFSGRQFSNSRSEMNVSTLELGDSALYLCASDFSGRHTDTQYFGPGTRLTVL.

This chain connects TRBV19 to TRBJ2-2; the match to TRBD1 covers 8 bases. Unmatched junction bases numbered 9, after V lost 6 bases and J lost 6 bases. The CDR3 contains 15 residues. Germline V gives CDR1 LNHDA, CDR2 SQIVND (reference sequence). The CDR3 DNA sequence: TGTGCCAGTAGGATCCGGGACAGGTCCCCCGGGGAGCTGTTTTTT. Amino acids: CASRIRDRSPGELFF.

V gene TRBV10-1 combines with J gene TRBJ1-2, with D unclear. Deletions cut 11 bases from V and 7 bases from J, with 11 bases between. The CDR3 sequence is 10 residues long. The V gene's germline CDR1 is WNHNN and CDR2 SYGVQD (reference sequence). In DNA, the CDR3 is TGCGCCCCCCGGGAGGGTGGCTACACCTTC. Translation: CAPREGGYTF.

The chain carries TRBV30 and TRBJ2-6, with 10 bases aligning to TRBD1. The CDR3 has 18 amino acids. The V segment lost 5 bases and the J segment 1 base; nucleotides outside the gene matches: 11. Looked up from germline, CDR1 is GTSNPN and CDR2 is SVGIG (reference sequence). CDR3 amino acids: CAWGRGQGVFSGANVLTF. The CDR3 DNA reads as TGTGCCTGGGGTCGCGGACAGGGGGTTTTTTCTGGGGCCAACGTCCTGACTTTC.

This clone appeared a few times. The chain recombines TRBV9 with TRBJ2-7, with 7 bases matching TRBD2. CDR1 SGDLS and CDR2 YYNGEE come from the germline V gene. V was pared by 4 bases and J by 0 bases, with 7 bases of the junction left unmatched. CDR3 size: 15 residues. The CDR3 is CASSMASGPSYEQYF. DNA for the CDR3: TGTGCCAGCAGCATGGCTAGCGGTCCCTCCTACGAGCAGTACTTC.

This sequence joins TRBV7-2 and TRBJ1-3; D not certain. The CDR3 spans 16 residues. V shed 2 bases and J shed 0 bases, with 11 bases lying between them. Germline CDR1 is SGHTA and CDR2 is FQGNSA. For the CDR3, the DNA is TGTGCCAGCAGCTTATTTAGGGCGGGCTCTGGAAACACCATATATTTT. Its translation is CASSLFRAGSGNTIYF. The whole variable domain, filled in from reference TRBV7-2 and TRBJ1-3, reads GAGVSQSPSNKVTEKGKDVELRCDPISGHTALYWYRQSLGQGLEFLIYFQGNSAPDKSGLPSDRFSAERTGGSVSTLTIQRTQQEDSAVYLCASSLFRAGSGNTIYFGEGSWLTVV.

J is TRBJ2-1 and V is TRBV6-5; weak D call: TRBD2 (5 bases). Germline V lookup: CDR1 MNHEY, CDR2 SVGAGI. Trimming removed 3 bases at V and 4 bases at J, with 13 bases between. The CDR3 spans 15 residues. The CDR3 region is CASSYRGTVYNEQFF. The CDR3, as DNA: TGTGCCAGCAGTTATCGGGGTACCGTATACAATGAGCAGTTCTTC.

This clone came up a few times. The rearrangement uses TRBV5-6 and TRBJ2-5, with 9 positions matching TRBD2. The CDR3 loop spans 13 amino acids. Trimming took 3 bases from V and 8 from J; bases not matched to a gene: 5. Germline CDR1 SGHDT, CDR2 YYEEEE. The CDR3 loop reads CASSSTSGRTQYF. In DNA, the CDR3 is TGTGCCAGCAGCTCGACTAGCGGACGAACCCAGTACTTC.

The genes are TRBV18 and TRBJ1-1; 9 positions agree with TRBD1. This CDR3 has 15 amino acids. V shed 5 bases and J 6 bases; nucleotides not matched to a gene: 10. CDR1 is KGHSH, CDR2 LQKENI, per germline. DNA of the CDR3: TGTGCCAGCTCAACTTTTCGGACAGGGGCTTCTGAAGCTTTCTTT. Residues: CASSTFRTGASEAFF.

The chain links TRBV6-5 to TRBJ1-1, with unresolved D. Germline CDR1 and CDR2: MNHEY and SVGAGI. The CDR3 loop spans 14 amino acids. Trimming left V 6 bases short and J 0 bases short, with 11 bases between. CDR3 bases: TGTGCCAGCAGAACCGGTCGTGTGAACACTGAAGCTTTCTTT. This gives the protein CASRTGRVNTEAFF.

For this clone: A much larger clone is a single base away; this may be a read error. The sample carries other DNA sequences with the same CDR3. The chain recombines TRBV7-2 with TRBJ1-4; 7 nucleotides line up with TRBD1. Germline CDR1 is SGHTA and CDR2 is FQGNSA. The CDR3 consists of 14 residues. V trimming: 6 bases; J trimming: 2 bases; junction bases outside the gene matches: 3. The CDR3 here is CASSLQGTNEKLFF. The CDR3 bases are TGTGCCAGCAGTCTACAGGGGACTAATGAAAAACTGTTTTTT.

J is TRBJ1-5 and V is TRBV10-3; the match to TRBD1 covers 10 bases. Looked up from germline, CDR1 is ENHRY and CDR2 is SYGVKD. J was trimmed by 2 bases and V by 0 bases; bases with no gene match: 7. The CDR3 has 18 residues. The CDR3 is CAISESRQGAAGNQPQHF. In DNA, the CDR3 is TGTGCCATCAGTGAGTCCCGACAGGGGGCTGCCGGCAATCAGCCCCAGCATTTT.

As for this clone: This sample includes further DNA sequences coding for the same CDR3. This chain links TRBV5-1 with TRBJ2-5, with D possibly matching TRBD2 (5 bases). The CDR3 runs 14 residues. Germline CDR1 reads SGHRS; CDR2 reads YFSETQ. The V gene lost 0 bases and the J gene lost 3 bases, with 9 bases spanning the gap. CDR3 sequence: CASSLVSGKETQYF. CDR3 nucleotide sequence: TGCGCCAGCAGCTTGGTTTCCGGGAAAGAGACCCAGTACTTC. Supplemented by reference TRBV5-1 and TRBJ2-5, the full variable domain reads KAGVTQTPRYLIKTRGQQVTLSCSPISGHRSVSWYQQTPGQGLQFLFEYFSETQRNKGNFPGRFSGRQFSNSRSEMNVSTLELGDSALYLCASSLVSGKETQYFGPGTRLLVL.

This chain joins TRBV5-1 and TRBJ2-5, with 7 bases fitting TRBD2. Germline V lookup: CDR1 SGHRS, CDR2 YFSETQ. The CDR3 totals 16 residues. V dropped 1 base and J dropped 2; count of bases not matched to a gene: 8. The CDR3 reads CASSLRGMRGQETQYF. Here the CDR3 DNA reads TGCGCCAGCAGCTTGAGGGGTATGCGGGGGCAAGAGACCCAGTACTTC. Complete variable domain (other parts from reference TRBV5-1 and TRBJ2-5): KAGVTQTPRYLIKTRGQQVTLSCSPISGHRSVSWYQQTPGQGLQFLFEYFSETQRNKGNFPGRFSGRQFSNSRSEMNVSTLELGDSALYLCASSLRGMRGQETQYFGPGTRLLVL.

The CDR3 here is CASSIDSGQIYEQYF. For the CDR3, the DNA is TGTGCCAGTAGTATAGACTCGGGACAGATCTACGAGCAGTACTTC. The rearrangement uses TRBV19 and TRBJ2-7; 7 bases match TRBD1. Losses at the gene ends were 0 bases for V and 3 bases for J; bases not matched to a gene: 5. This CDR3 contains 15 residues. Germline V gives CDR1 LNHDA, CDR2 SQIVND (reference sequence).

This chain links TRBV19 with TRBJ2-2; the match to TRBD1 covers 10 bases. Germline V gene sequence: CDR1 LNHDA, CDR2 SQIVND (reference sequence). The CDR3 is made up of 12 amino acids. Trimming at V came to 5 bases and at J to 16 bases, leaving 7 bases not matched to a gene. CDR3 DNA sequence: TGTGCCAGTAGTTCCGACAGGGGGCGCCCGTTTTTT. Translation gives CASSSDRGRPFF.

The V and J genes are TRBV29-1 and TRBJ1-1; D is perhaps TRBD1 (6 bases). Per germline, CDR1 SQVTM and CDR2 ANQGSEA. Trimming removed 5 bases at V and 3 bases at J, with 13 bases between. The CDR3 spans 13 residues. CDR3 sequence (DNA): TGCAGCGTTTTGACCAGGGGAGACACTGAAGCTTTCTTT. Encoded protein: CSVLTRGDTEAFF.

This chain joins TRBV7-6 and TRBJ2-3, with 7 bases lining up with TRBD2. In germline, CDR1 is SGHVS, CDR2 FNYEAQ. CDR3 length: 16 residues. J lost 5 bases, V lost 1 base, and 9 bases had no gene match. The CDR3 region has the DNA TGTGCCAGCAGCTTAGGAGCGGGAAAGCTGCAAGATACGCAGTATTTT. This translates into CASSLGAGKLQDTQYF.

The gene calls are TRBV7-2 and TRBJ1-1, with 8 bases aligning to TRBD1. The CDR3 loop spans 15 amino acids. Germline V lookup: CDR1 SGHTA, CDR2 FQGNSA. With V trimmed by 5 bases and J by 5 bases, 10 bases remained unmatched. As DNA, the CDR3 is TGTGCCAGCAGCCCGCACGGACAGGGACGGACTGAAGCTTTCTTT. It is translated as CASSPHGQGRTEAFF.

The rearrangement links TRBV10-2 to TRBJ2-2; 8 bases line up with TRBD1. The trim removed 6 bases at V and 7 bases at J, leaving 7 bases unmatched. There are 14 residues in the CDR3. The germline gives CDR1 WSHSY, CDR2 SAAADI. CDR3 bases: TGCGCCAGCAGCTCAACAGGGGGTATCGGGGAGCTGTTTTTT. Protein sequence: CASSSTGGIGELFF.